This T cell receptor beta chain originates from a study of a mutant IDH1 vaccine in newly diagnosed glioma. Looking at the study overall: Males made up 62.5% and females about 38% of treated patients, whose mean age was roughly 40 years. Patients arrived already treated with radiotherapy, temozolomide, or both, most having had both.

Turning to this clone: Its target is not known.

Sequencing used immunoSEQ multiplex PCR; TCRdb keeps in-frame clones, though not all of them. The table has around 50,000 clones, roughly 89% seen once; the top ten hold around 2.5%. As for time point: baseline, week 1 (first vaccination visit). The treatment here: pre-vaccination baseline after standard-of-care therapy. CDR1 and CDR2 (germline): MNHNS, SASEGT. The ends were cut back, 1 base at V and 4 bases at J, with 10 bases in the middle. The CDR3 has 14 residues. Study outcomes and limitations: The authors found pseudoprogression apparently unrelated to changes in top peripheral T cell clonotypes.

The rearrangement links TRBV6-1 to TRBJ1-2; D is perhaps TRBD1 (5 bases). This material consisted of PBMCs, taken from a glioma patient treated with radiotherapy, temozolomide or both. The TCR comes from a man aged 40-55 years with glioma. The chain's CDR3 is CASSEEGRAYGYTF. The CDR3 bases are TGTGCCAGCAGTGAAGAGGGCAGGGCCTATGGCTACACCTTC.